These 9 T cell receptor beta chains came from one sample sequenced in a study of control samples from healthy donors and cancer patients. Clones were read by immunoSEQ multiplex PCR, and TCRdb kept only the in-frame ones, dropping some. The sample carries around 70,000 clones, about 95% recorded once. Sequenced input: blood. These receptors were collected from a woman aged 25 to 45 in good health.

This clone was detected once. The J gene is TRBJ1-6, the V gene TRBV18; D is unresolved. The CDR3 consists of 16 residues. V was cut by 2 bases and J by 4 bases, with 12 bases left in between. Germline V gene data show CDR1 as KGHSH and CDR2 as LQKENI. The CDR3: CASSPEQTRYNSPLHF. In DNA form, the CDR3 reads TGTGCCAGCTCACCAGAACAGACCAGATATAATTCACCCCTCCACTTT.

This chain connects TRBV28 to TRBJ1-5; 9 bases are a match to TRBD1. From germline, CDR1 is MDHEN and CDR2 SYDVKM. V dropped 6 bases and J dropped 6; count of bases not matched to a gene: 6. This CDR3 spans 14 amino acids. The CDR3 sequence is CASRRQGGIQPQHF. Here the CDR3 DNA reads TGTGCCAGCAGACGACAGGGGGGGATTCAGCCCCAGCATTTT. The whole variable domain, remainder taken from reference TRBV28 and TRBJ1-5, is DVKVTQSSRYLVKRTGEKVFLECVQDMDHENMFWYRQDPGLGLRLIYFSYDVKMKEKGDIPEGYSVSREKKERFSLILESASTNQTSMYLCASRRQGGIQPQHFGDGTRLSIL.

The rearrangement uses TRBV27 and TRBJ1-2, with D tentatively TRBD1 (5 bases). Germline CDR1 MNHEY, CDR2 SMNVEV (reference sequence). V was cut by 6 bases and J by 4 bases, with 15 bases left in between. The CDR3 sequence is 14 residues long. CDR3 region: CASSRSREIYGYTF. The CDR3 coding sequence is TGTGCCAGCAGCCGAAGCAGGGAGATCTATGGCTACACCTTC.

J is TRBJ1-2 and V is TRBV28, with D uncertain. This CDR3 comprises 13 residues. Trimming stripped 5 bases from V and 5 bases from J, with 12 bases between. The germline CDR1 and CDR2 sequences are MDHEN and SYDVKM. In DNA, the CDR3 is TGTGCCAGCAGTCCCTCTGGCAGGTATGGCTACACCTTC. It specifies CASSPSGRYGYTF.

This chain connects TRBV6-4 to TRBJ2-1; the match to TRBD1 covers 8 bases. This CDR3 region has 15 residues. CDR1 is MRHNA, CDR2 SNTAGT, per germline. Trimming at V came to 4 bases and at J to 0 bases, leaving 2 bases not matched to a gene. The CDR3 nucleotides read TGTGCCAGCAGTGCTGGACAGGGCTCCTACAATGAGCAGTTCTTC. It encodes CASSAGQGSYNEQFF.

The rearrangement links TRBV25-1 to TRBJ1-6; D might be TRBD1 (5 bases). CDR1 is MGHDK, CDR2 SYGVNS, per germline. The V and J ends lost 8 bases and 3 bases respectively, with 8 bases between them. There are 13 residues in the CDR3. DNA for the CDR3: TGTGCCAGCCAGGGCAACTATAATTCACCCCTCCACTTT. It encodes CASQGNYNSPLHF.

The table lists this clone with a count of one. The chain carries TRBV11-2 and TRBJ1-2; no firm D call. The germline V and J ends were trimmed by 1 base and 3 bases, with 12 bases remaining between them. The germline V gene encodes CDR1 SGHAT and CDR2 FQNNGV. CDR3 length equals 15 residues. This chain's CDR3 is CASSLGGAVHYGYTF. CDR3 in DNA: TGTGCCAGCAGCTTAGGGGGTGCCGTACACTATGGCTACACCTTC.

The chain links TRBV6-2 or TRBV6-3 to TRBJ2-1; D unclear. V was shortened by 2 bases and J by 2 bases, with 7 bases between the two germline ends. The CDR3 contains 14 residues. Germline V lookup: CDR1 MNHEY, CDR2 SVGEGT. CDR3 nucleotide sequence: TGTGCCAGCAGTTACCCCACCACCTACAATGAGCAGTTCTTC. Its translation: CASSYPTTYNEQFF.

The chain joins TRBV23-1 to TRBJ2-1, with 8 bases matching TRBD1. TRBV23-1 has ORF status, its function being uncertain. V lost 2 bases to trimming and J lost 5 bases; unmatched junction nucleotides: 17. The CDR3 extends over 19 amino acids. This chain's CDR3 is CASSQPGQAKGLQNNEQFF. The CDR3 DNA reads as TGCGCCAGCAGTCAACCGGGACAGGCGAAGGGGCTCCAAAACAATGAGCAGTTCTTC.